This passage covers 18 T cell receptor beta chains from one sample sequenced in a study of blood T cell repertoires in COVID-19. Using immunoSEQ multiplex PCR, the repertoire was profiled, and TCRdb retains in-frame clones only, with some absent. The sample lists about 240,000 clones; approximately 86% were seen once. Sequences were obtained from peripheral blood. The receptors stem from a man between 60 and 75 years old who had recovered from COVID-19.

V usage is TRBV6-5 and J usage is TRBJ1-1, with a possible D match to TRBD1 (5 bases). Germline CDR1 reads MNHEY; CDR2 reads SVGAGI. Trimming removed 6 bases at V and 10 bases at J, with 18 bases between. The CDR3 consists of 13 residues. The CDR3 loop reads CASRPTPWQGAFF. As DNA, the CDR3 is TGTGCCAGCAGACCTACCCCGTGGCAGGGAGCTTTCTTT.

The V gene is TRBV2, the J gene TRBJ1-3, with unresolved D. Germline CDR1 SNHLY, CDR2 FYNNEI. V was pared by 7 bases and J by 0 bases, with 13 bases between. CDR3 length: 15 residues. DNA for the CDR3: TGTGCCAGCACCCGACTAAGGGTCTCTGGAAACACCATATATTTT. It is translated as CASTRLRVSGNTIYF.

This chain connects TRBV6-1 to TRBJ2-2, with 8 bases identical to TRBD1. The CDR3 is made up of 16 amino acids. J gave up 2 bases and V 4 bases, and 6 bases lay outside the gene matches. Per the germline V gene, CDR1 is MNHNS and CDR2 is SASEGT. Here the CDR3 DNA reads TGTGCCAGCAGTGGGGGGGACAGGTCAAACACCGGGGAGCTGTTTTTT. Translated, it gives CASSGGDRSNTGELFF.

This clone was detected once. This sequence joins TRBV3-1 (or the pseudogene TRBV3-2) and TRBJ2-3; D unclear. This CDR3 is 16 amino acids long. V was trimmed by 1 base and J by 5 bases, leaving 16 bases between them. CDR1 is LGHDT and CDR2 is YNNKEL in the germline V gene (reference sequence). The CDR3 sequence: CASSQGLEFWLDTQYF. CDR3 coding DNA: TGTGCCAGCAGCCAAGGATTGGAGTTTTGGCTAGATACGCAGTATTTT.

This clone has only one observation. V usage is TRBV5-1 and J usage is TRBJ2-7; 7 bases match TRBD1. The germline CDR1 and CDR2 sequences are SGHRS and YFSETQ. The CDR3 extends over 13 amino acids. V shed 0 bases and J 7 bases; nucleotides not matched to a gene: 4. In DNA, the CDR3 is TGCGCCAGCAGCTTGGGAAGGGGGCGGGAGCAGTACGTC. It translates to CASSLGRGREQYV.

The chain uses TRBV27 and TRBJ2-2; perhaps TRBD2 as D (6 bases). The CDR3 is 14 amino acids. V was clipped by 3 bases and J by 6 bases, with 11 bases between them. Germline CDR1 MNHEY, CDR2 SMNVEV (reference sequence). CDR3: CASSLGGGPGELFF. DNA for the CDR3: TGTGCCAGCAGTTTGGGAGGAGGACCCGGGGAGCTGTTTTTT.

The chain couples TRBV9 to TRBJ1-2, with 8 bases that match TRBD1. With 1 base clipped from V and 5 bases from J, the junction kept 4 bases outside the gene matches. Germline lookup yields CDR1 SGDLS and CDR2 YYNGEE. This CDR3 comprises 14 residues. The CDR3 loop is CASSVSGGAYGYTF. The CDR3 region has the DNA TGTGCCAGCAGCGTATCAGGGGGCGCGTATGGCTACACCTTC.

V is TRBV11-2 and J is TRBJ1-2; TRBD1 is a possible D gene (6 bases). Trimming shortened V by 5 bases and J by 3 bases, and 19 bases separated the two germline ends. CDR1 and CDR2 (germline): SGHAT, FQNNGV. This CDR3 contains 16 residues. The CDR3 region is CASSPQSGVDDYGYTF. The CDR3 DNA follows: TGTGCCAGCAGCCCACAGTCAGGGGTCGATGACTATGGCTACACCTTC.

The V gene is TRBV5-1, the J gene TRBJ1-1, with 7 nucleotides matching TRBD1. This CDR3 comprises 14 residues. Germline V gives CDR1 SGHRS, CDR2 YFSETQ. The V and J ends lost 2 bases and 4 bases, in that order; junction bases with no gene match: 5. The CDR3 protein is CASSFTGAGTEAFF. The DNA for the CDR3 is TGCGCCAGCAGCTTTACAGGGGCGGGCACTGAAGCTTTCTTT.

DNA of the CDR3: TGTGCCAGCAGCCACAGGACCGGGGAGCTGTTTTTT. Translation gives CASSHRTGELFF. This chain links TRBV11-2 with TRBJ2-2, with a tentative D call TRBD1 (5 bases). The CDR3 loop spans 12 amino acids. From germline, CDR1 is SGHAT and CDR2 FQNNGV. V was shortened by 5 bases and J by 5 bases, with 6 bases between the two germline ends. Full variable domain (rest looked up from reference TRBV11-2 and TRBJ2-2): EAGVAQSPRYKIIEKRQSVAFWCNPISGHATLYWYQQILGQGPKLLIQFQNNGVVDDSQLPKDRFSAERLKGVDSTLKIQPAKLEDSAVYLCASSHRTGELFFGEGSRLTVL.

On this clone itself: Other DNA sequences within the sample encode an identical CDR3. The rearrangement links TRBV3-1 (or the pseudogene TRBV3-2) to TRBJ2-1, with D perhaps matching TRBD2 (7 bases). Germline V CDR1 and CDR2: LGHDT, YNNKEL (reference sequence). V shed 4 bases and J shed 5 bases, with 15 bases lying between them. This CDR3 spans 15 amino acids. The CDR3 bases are TGTGCCAGCAGCCCGCCCTCCGGGGGGCACAATGAGCAGTTCTTC. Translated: CASSPPSGGHNEQFF.

CDR3 residues: CASSYGTPQGYTF. DNA of the CDR3: TGTGCCAGCAGCTACGGGACACCACAGGGCTACACCTTC. The rearrangement joins TRBV7-9 to TRBJ1-2, with TRBD1 as a possible D gene (6 bases). V was shortened by 4 bases and J by 8 bases, with 14 bases between the two germline ends. Germline CDR1 SEHNR, CDR2 FQNEAQ (reference sequence). The CDR3 spans 13 residues.

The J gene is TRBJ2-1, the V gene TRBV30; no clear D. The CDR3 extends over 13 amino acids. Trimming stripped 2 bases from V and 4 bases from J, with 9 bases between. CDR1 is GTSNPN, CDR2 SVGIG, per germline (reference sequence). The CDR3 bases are TGTGCCTGGAGTCAGGTTGCTTACAATGAGCAGTTCTTC. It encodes CAWSQVAYNEQFF.

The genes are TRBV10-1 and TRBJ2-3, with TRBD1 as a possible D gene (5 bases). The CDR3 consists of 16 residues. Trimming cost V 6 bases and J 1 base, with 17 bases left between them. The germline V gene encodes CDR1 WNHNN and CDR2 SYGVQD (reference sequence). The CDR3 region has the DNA TGCGCCAGCAGCTCTCCCGTGGGGCTGGGCACAGATACGCAGTATTTT. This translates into CASSSPVGLGTDTQYF.

The CDR3 DNA follows: TGCGCCAGCAGCTTGGGGGCGGGGGGCACAACAGATACGCAGTATTTT. Protein: CASSLGAGGTTDTQYF. This chain uses TRBV5-1 with TRBJ2-3; the match to TRBD2 covers 8 bases. In germline, CDR1 is SGHRS, CDR2 YFSETQ. The CDR3 runs 16 residues. V was clipped by 0 bases and J by 3 bases; unmatched bases: 6.

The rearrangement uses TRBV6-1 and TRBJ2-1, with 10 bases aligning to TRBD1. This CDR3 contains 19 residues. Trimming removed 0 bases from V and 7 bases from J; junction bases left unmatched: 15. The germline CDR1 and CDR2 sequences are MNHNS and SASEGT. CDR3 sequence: CASSEASPRWDRGRNEQFF. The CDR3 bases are TGTGCCAGCAGTGAAGCGTCTCCGCGTTGGGACAGGGGTCGGAATGAGCAGTTCTTC.

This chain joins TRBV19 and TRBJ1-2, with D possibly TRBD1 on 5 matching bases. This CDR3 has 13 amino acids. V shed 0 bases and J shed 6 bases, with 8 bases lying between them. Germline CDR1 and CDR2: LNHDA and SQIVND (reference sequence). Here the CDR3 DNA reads TGTGCCAGTAGTATAGATGCAGGGAATGGCTACACCTTC. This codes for CASSIDAGNGYTF.

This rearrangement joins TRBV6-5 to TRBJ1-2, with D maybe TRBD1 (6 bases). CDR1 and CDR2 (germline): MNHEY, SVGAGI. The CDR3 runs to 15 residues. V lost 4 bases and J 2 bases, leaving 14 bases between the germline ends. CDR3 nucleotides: TGTGCCAGCAGTTCGCCGAAACAGGGAAACTATGGCTACACCTTC. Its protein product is CASSSPKQGNYGYTF.